This T cell receptor beta chain was profiled in a study of T-cell reconstitution after alpha-beta-depleted transplantation in children. V lost 1 base to trimming and J lost 8 bases; unmatched junction nucleotides: 10. The CDR3 runs 15 residues. Germline CDR1 reads DFQATT; CDR2 reads SNEGSKA (reference sequence). In this sample, this clonotype turned up a few times. TCRbeta library preparation incorporated unique molecular identifiers. TCRdb processed the PCR reads anew with MiXCR; each CDR3 protein has one entry. Among about 460,000 distinct CDR3 sequences, around 12% were seen once, and the ten largest hold about 5%.

The chain recombines TRBV20-1 with TRBJ2-1; 8 bases fit TRBD2. The sequence derives from a human donor who donated a stem cell graft to a child with combined immunodeficiency. The source material was PBMCs from the stem cell graft donor, sampled from the stem cell graft. Here the CDR3 DNA reads TGCAGTGCTAGAGCATCCTGGAATAGCGGGGATGAGCAGTTCTTC. Amino acids: CSARASWNSGDEQFF.